This T cell receptor beta chain derives from a study of blood T cell repertoires in COVID-19. For the study at large: Whether acute or convalescent, the COVID-19 samples came from the United States, Italy and Spain. PBMCs, B-cell-depleted T cells, or T cells were the source of the cDNA or gDNA that made up the material.

In the source study's methods: Estimates of nucleated cell counts were drawn from the amplification of reference gene primers. Assay used: immunoSEQ multiplex PCR; TCRdb lists only in-frame clones, some missing. D and trimming were read from the DNA, whereas the V and J calls and clone size are those reported in that table. The sample carries approximately 280,000 clones, 90% recorded once. Germline CDR1 reads SGHVS; CDR2 reads FNYEAQ. The CDR3 loop spans 15 amino acids. V was pared by 5 bases and J by 0 bases, with 14 bases between. Sequences were obtained from PBMCs or T cells enriched from blood (not recorded which). The TCR sequence derives from a woman under 30 with acute COVID-19. The J gene is TRBJ2-7, the V gene TRBV7-6; D is possibly TRBD1 (6 bases). The CDR3 here is CASSSRQDHSYEQYF. CDR3 DNA: TGTGCCAGCAGCAGCAGACAGGACCACTCCTACGAGCAGTACTTC.